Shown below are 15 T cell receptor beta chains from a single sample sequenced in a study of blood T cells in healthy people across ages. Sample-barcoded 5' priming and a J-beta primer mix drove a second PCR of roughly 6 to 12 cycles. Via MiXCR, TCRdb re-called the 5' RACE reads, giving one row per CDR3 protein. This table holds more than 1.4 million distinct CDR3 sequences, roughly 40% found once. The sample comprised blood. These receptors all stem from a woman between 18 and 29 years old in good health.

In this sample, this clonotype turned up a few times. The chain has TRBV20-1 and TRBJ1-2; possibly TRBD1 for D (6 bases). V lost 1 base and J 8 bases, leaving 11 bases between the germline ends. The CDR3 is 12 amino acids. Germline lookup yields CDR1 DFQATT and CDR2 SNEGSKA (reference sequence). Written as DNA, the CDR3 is TGCAGTGCTAGAGCAGGGGAGTGGGGCTACACCTTC. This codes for CSARAGEWGYTF.

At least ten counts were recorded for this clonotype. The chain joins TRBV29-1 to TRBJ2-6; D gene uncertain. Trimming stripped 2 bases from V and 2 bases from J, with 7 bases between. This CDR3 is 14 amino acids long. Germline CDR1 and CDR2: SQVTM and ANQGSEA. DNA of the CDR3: TGCAGCGTTGAATTGAGTGCTGGGGCCAACGTCCTGACTTTC. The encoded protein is CSVELSAGANVLTF.

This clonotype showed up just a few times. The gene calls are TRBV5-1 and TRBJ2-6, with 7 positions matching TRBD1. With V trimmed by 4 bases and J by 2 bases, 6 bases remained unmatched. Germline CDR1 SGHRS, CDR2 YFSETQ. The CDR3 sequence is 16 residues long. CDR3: CASSMLQGTGANVLTF. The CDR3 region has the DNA TGCGCCAGCAGCATGCTACAGGGGACTGGGGCCAACGTCCTGACTTTC.

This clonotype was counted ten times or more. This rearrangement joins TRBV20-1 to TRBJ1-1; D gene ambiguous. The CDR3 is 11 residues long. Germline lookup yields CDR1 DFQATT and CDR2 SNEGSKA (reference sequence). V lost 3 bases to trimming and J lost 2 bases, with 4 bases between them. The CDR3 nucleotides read TGCAGTGCTAGGAAAAACACTGAAGCTTTCTTT. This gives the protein CSARKNTEAFF.

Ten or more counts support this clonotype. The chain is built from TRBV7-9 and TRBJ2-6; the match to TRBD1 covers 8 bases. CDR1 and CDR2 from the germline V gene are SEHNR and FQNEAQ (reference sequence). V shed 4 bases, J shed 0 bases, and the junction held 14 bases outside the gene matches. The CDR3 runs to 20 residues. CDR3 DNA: TGTGCCAGCAGCTCCGAGGGGACAGGCCTAGGCAGCTCTGGGGCCAACGTCCTGACTTTC. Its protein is CASSSEGTGLGSSGANVLTF.

The CDR3 region is CSANIAGSSYNEQFF. Here the CDR3 DNA reads TGCAGTGCCAATATAGCGGGAAGCTCCTACAATGAGCAGTTCTTC. The chain recombines TRBV20-1 with TRBJ2-1; 8 nucleotides align to TRBD2. V gave up 6 bases and J gave up 0 bases; unmatched junction bases: 7. Germline V gene lookup returns CDR1 DFQATT and CDR2 SNEGSKA (reference sequence). The length of the CDR3 is 15 residues.

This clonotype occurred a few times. The CDR3 DNA reads TGTGCCACCAGTGATCAAGGGACAGGCTATGGCTACACCTTC. It is translated as CATSDQGTGYGYTF. This rearrangement joins TRBV24-1 to TRBJ1-2; TRBD1 matches at 8 bases. V shed 3 bases and J 4 bases; nucleotides not matched to a gene: 3. The CDR3 sequence is 14 residues long. CDR1 and CDR2 (germline): KGHDR, SFDVKD.

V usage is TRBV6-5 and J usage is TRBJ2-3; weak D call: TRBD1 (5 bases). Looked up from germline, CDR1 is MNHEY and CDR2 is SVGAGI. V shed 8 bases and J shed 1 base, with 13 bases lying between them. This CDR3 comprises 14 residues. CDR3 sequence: CASGVGRGTDTQYF. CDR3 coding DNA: TGTGCCAGCGGTGTGGGGCGTGGCACAGATACGCAGTATTTT.

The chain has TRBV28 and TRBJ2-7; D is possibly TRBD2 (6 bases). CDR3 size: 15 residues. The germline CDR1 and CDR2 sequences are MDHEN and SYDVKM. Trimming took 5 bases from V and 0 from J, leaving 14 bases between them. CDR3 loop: CASSPSTTSSYEQYF. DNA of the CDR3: TGTGCCAGCAGTCCTTCGACGACTAGCTCCTACGAGCAGTACTTC.

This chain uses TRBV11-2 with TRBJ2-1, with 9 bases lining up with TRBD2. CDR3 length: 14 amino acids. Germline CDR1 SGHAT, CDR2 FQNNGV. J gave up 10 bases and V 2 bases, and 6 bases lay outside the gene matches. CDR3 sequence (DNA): TGTGCCAGCAGCTTACAGGGGCTAGCGGGGGAGCAGTTCTTC. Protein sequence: CASSLQGLAGEQFF.

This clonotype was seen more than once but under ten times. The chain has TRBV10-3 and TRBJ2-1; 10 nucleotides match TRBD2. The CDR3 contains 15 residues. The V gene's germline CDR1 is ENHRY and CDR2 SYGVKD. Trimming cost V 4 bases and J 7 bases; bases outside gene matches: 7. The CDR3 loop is CAISGLAGVLNEQFF. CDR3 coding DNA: TGTGCCATCAGTGGCCTAGCGGGAGTTTTAAATGAGCAGTTCTTC.

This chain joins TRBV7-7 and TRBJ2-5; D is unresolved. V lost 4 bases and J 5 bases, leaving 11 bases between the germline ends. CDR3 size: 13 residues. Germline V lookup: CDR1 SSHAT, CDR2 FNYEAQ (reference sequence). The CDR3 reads CASSYKPGETQYF. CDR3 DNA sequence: TGTGCCAGCAGCTACAAACCCGGGGAGACCCAGTACTTC.

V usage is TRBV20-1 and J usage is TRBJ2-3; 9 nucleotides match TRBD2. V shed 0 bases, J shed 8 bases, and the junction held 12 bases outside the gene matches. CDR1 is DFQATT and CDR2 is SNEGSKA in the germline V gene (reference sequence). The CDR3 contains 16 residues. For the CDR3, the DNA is TGCAGTGCTAGAGATCGTCTGGCGGGAGGGCCGGGTACGCAGTATTTT. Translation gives CSARDRLAGGPGTQYF.

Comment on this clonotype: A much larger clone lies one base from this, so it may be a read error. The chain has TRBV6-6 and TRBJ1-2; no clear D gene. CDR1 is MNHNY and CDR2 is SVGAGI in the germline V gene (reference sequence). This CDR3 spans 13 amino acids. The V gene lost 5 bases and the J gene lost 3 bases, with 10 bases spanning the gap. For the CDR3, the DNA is TGTGCCAGCAGTCAAGGGTCCTACTATGGCTACACCTTC. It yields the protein CASSQGSYYGYTF.

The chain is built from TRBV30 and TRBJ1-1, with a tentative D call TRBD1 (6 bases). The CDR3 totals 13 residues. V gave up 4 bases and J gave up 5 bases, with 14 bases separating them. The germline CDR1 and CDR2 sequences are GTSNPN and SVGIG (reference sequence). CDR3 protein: CAWIGPGATEAFF. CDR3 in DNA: TGTGCCTGGATCGGACCGGGGGCGACTGAAGCTTTCTTT.